This TCR beta chain was observed in a study of blood T cell repertoires in COVID-19. At the level of the study: Acute and convalescent COVID-19 specimens originated in the United States, Italy and Spain. PBMCs, B-cell-depleted T cells, or T cells provided the cDNA or gDNA that made up the material.

The CDR3 is made up of 15 amino acids. Germline V gives CDR1 SNHLY, CDR2 FYNNEI. The V end was cut by 6 bases, the J end by 5 bases, with 20 bases between. Under the authors' procedure: The assay estimated nucleated cells by amplifying reference gene primers. Repertoires were generated with immunoSEQ multiplex PCR, while TCRdb's copy carries only in-frame clones and drops some. The DNA was the basis for D and trimming; V, J and clone size are from that table. The sample lists 200,000 or so clones, nearly 85% seen once, with about 4.9% in the top ten. Sequenced sample: peripheral blood. The receptor comes from a woman aged 25 to 39 with acute or convalescent COVID-19. The rearrangement links TRBV2 to TRBJ2-7; D remains unclear. The CDR3 DNA reads as TGTGCCAGCAGGCCTTCCGAGAGACTTCCAGACGAGCAGTACTTC. Protein product: CASRPSERLPDEQYF. Filled out from reference TRBV2 and TRBJ2-7, the complete variable domain reads EPEVTQTPSHQVTQMGQEVILRCVPISNHLYFYWYRQILGQKVEFLVSFYNNEISEKSEIFDDQFSVERPDGSNFTLKIRSTKLEDSAMYFCASRPSERLPDEQYFGPGTRLTVT.